These T cell receptor beta chains were read from a single sample in a study of T cell repertoires in cytomegalovirus infection. In TCRdb, the reads were re-called with MiXCR into one record per CDR3 protein. The sample lists 500,000 to 600,000 distinct CDR3 sequences, 15% to 20% occurring once. The material sequenced was CD8+ T cells from PBMCs. These receptors were collected from a human donor in good health (CMV status not recorded). Some clones in this sample may be carry-over from other donors' samples. CDR3s leave out the opening cysteine and the closing phenylalanine or tryptophan.

v_call	j_call	cdr3_aa
TRBV27	TRBJ2-7	ASSLSQGLLAYEQY
TRBV5-3	TRBJ2-7	ASSFDRCEQY
TRBV6-6	TRBJ1-2	ASSYSTGNQYGYT
TRBV28	TRBJ2-7	ASSLPRALYEQY
TRBV7-3	TRBJ1-1	ASSLQGAATEAF
TRBV7-2	TRBJ2-6	ASSLVGRSGANVLT
TRBV27	TRBJ1-1	ASTERQGSEAF
TRBV7-6	TRBJ2-7	ASSSEISSYEQY
TRBV6-1	TRBJ2-5	ASSAPGGDQETQY
TRBV5-1	TRBJ2-2	ASTQTRENTGELF
TRBV5-1	TRBJ2-3	ASSLKPTEITDTQY
TRBV20-1	TRBJ1-6	SARGLSSSPLH
TRBV28	TRBJ1-6	ASTPGDNSPLH
TRBV7-9	TRBJ1-1	ASSLALERGTEAF
TRBV10-3	TRBJ2-3	AIGDLADTDTQY
TRBV11-3	TRBJ2-1	ASSPGGRKEQF
TRBV30	TRBJ2-1	AWTYGGKPYNEQF
TRBV7-6	TRBJ2-7	ASSPGQGANEQY
TRBV19	TRBJ1-2	ATTVRGKNYGYT
TRBV6-5	TRBJ2-1	ASNPRGGIDKRNEQF
TRBV5-1	TRBJ2-3	ASRRRGGGTDTQY
TRBV27	TRBJ1-5	ASSSRRGDGGNQPQH
TRBV11-2	TRBJ2-7	ASTPWRSYEQY
TRBV4-1	TRBJ1-1	ASSQAVGRGTEAF
TRBV5-5	TRBJ2-1	ASSLVAARSYNEQF
TRBV27	TRBJ2-1	ASSSTSGAFNEQF
TRBV28	TRBJ1-6	ASSFAGLRVNSPLH
TRBV9	TRBJ2-7	ASSALDIGYEQY
TRBV6-4	TRBJ2-3	ASSDSGGISDTQY
TRBV7-2	TRBJ2-3	ASYSGGSTDTQY
TRBV11-2	TRBJ1-2	ASSLWDRGNYNYGYT
TRBV6-1	TRBJ2-5	ASATSGGMEETQY
TRBV12-3/TRBV12-4	TRBJ2-7	ASSLKDLAEQY
TRBV2	TRBJ2-7	ASSEGIYEQY
TRBV10-3	TRBJ1-2	AISGWTAINGYT
TRBV7-2	TRBJ2-2	ASSSDREVVTGELF
TRBV6-5	TRBJ1-1	ASSDPSQRPAF
TRBV12-3/TRBV12-4	TRBJ2-3	ASSPRTSGGAEGGLGTDTQY
TRBV9	TRBJ1-2	ASSVENRGVDGYT
TRBV6-6	TRBJ2-4	ATFRGKNIQC
TRBV10-3	TRBJ1-3	AISNLSRDRNSGNTIY
TRBV11-2	TRBJ1-3	ASSLWGESSGNTIY
TRBV2	TRBJ1-1	ASLRGGVAF
TRBV6-5	TRBJ1-5	ASSHSFHSNQPQH
TRBV28	TRBJ2-3	ASSSIQGVTTSSTDTQY
TRBV2	TRBJ2-7	ASSAPLGEQY
TRBV7-2	TRBJ2-6	ASSLQGLRANVLT
TRBV7-9	TRBJ1-1	ASSLAQGRGAYAEAF
TRBV7-9	TRBJ2-7	ASSLDRASYEQY
TRBV7-9	TRBJ1-3	ASSPGGPGNTIY
TRBV6-8	TRBJ2-7	ASRPEPGRTGEQY
TRBV19	TRBJ2-2	ASSPWTDPNTGELF
TRBV19	TRBJ1-5	ASSRTGVYQPQH
TRBV19	TRBJ1-1	ASMWALTGGNTEAF